This entry concerns a single T cell receptor beta chain. Antigen unknown. The data originate from a study of shared clonotypes between healthy human individuals. General observations from the study: Genetic and exposure-history diversity was limited by the few donors. Generation probabilities of non-shared clonotypes were lower (relative to those shared by all four donors).

It was across several immunoSEQ plates that each subset's genomic DNA was evenly split. It was 150 to 250 ng DNA, 30,000 or so T cell genomes, that sorted-subset replicate PCRs used. Repertoires were generated with immunoSEQ multiplex PCR, while TCRdb's copy carries only in-frame clones and drops some. The sample comprises hundreds of thousands of clones, about two thirds of which are singletons, and approximately 2% rests with the top ten. Per the germline V gene, CDR1 is SGHAT and CDR2 is FQNNGV. This CDR3 contains 11 residues. Sequencing was carried out using memory CD4+ T cells sorted from blood. Subset meaning: CD45RA-negative fraction. This clonotype was sampled from a woman aged 25 to 39 in good health. The rearrangement uses TRBV11-2 and TRBJ2-5; no definite D call. The J call could be wrong; TRBJ2-7 is a better fit for the DNA end. CDR3 sequence (DNA): TGTGCCAGCAGCTTTCCCCACGAGCAGTACTTC. Its translation is CASSFPHEQYF.